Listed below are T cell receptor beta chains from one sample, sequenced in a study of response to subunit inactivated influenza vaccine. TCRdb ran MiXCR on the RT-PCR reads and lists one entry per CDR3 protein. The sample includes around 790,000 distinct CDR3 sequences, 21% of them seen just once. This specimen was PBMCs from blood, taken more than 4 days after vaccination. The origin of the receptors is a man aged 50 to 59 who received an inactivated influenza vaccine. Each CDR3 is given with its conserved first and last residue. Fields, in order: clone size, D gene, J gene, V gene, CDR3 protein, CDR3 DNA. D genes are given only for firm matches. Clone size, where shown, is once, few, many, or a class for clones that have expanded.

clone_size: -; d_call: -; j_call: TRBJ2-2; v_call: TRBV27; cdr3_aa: CASSFAGNTGELFF; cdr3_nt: TGTGCCAGCAGTTTTGCAGGGAACACCGGGGAGCTGTTTTTT
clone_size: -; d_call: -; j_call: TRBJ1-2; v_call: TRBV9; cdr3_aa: CASSVATGQGPGYTF; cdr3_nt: TGTGCCAGCAGCGTAGCTACGGGCCAGGGGCCTGGCTACACCTTC
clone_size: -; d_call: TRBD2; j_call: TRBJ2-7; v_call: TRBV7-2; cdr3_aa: CASSFQTSGLGQQYF; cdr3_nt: TGTGCCAGCAGCTTCCAGACTAGCGGATTGGGGCAGCAGTACTTC
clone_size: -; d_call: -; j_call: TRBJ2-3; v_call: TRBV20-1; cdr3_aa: CSARNPQADTQYF; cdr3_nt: TGCAGTGCTAGAAATCCTCAAGCAGATACGCAGTATTTT
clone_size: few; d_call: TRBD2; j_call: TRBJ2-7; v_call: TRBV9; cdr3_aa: CASSDGSSGSSYEQYF; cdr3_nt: TGTGCCAGCAGCGATGGATCTAGCGGGAGCTCCTACGAGCAGTACTTC
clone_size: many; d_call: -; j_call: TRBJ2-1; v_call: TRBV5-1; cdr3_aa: CASSSTGRAVSYNEQFF; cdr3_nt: TGCGCCAGCAGCAGCACGGGGAGAGCGGTTTCCTACAATGAGCAGTTCTTC
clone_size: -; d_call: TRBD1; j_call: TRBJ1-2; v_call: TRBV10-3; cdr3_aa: CAISQDRVNYGYTF; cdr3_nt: TGTGCCATCAGCCAGGACAGGGTTAACTATGGCTACACCTTC
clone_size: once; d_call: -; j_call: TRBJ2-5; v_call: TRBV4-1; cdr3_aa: CASSQVARGQETQYF; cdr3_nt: TGCGCCAGCAGCCAAGTTGCCAGGGGCCAAGAGACCCAGTACTTC
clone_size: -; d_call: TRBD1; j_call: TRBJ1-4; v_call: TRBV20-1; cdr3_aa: CSAPQGAVYEKLFF; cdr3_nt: TGCAGTGCTCCACAGGGGGCCGTATACGAAAAACTGTTTTTT
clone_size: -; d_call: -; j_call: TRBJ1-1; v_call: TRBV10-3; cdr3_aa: CAINLQGLGNTEAFF; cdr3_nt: TGTGCCATCAATTTACAGGGTCTTGGGAACACTGAAGCTTTCTTT
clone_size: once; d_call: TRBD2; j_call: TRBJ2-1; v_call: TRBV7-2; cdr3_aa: CASSSDSGSFYEQFF; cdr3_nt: TGTGCCAGCAGCTCCGATAGCGGGAGTTTCTACGAGCAGTTCTTC
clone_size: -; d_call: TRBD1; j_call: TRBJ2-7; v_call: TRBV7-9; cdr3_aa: CASSRGQATYEQYF; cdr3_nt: TGTGCCAGCAGCAGAGGACAGGCCACCTACGAGCAGTACTTC
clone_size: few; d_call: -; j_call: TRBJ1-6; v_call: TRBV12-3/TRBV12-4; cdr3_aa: CASSLSKSPLHF; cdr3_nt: TGTGCCAGCAGTTTATCTAAGTCACCCCTCCACTTT